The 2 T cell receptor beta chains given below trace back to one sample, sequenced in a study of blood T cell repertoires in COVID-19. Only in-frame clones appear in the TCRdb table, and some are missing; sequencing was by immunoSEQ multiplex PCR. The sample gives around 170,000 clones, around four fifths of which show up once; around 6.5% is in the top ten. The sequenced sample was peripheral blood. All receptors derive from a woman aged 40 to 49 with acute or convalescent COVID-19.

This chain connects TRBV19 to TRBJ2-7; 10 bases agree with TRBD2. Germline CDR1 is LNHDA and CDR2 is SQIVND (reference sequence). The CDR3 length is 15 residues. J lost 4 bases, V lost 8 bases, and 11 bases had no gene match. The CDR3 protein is CASRWASGGLYEQYF. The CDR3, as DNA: TGTGCCAGTCGGTGGGCTAGCGGGGGACTTTACGAGCAGTACTTC.

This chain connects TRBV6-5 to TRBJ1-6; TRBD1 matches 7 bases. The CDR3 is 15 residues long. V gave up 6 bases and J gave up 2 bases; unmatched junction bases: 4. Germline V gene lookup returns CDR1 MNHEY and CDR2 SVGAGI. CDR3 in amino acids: CASRRQGTYNSPLHF. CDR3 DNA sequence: TGTGCCAGCAGGCGACAGGGAACCTATAATTCACCCCTCCACTTT.